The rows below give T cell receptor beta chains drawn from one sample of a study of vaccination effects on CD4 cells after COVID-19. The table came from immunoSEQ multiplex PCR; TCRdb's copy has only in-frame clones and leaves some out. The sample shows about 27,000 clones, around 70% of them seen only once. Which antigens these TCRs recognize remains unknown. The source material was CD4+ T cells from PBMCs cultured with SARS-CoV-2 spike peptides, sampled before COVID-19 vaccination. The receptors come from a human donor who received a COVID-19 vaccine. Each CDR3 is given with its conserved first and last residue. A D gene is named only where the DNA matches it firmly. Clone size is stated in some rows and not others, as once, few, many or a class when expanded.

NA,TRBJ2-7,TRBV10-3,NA,CAINGDSYEQYF,TGTGCCATTAACGGAGACTCCTACGAGCAGTACTTC
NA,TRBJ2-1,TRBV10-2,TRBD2,CATRLAGWDEQFF,TGCGCCACCAGACTAGCGGGTTGGGATGAGCAGTTCTTC
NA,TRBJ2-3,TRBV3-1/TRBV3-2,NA,CASSPTGTSTDTQYF,TGTGCCAGCAGCCCAACTGGGACTAGCACAGATACGCAGTATTTT
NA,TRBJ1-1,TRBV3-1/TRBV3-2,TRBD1,CASSPGQARQAFF,TGTGCCAGCAGCCCCGGACAGGCGAGGCAAGCTTTCTTT
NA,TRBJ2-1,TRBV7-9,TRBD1,CASSPRTGDDRNEQFF,TGTGCCAGCAGCCCCCGGACAGGGGACGATAGGAATGAGCAGTTCTTC
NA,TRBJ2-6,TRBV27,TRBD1,CASSLDLGQANSGANVLTF,TGTGCCAGCAGTCTCGACCTGGGACAGGCTAACTCTGGGGCCAACGTCCTGACTTTC
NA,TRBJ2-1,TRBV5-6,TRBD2,CASSLLAGGQGEQFF,TGTGCCAGCAGCTTGCTAGCGGGGGGGCAGGGGGAGCAGTTCTTC
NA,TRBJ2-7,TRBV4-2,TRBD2,CASSQDRALADYKQYF,TGTGCCAGCAGCCAAGATAGGGCCCTAGCGGACTACAAGCAGTACTTC
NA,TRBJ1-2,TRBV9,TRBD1,CASSVVGQGVYTF,TGTGCCAGCAGCGTAGTGGGACAGGGAGTCTACACCTTC
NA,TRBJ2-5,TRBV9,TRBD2,CASSVGAGAGETQYF,TGTGCCAGCAGCGTAGGAGCGGGAGCAGGCGAGACCCAGTACTTC
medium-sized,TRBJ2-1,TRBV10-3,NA,CAISESMNKAVSYNEQFF,TGTGCCATCAGTGAGTCGATGAATAAGGCGGTCTCCTACAATGAGCAGTTCTTC
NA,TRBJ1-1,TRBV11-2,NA,CASSPFRGNTEAFF,TGTGCCAGCAGTCCCTTCCGGGGGAACACTGAAGCTTTCTTT
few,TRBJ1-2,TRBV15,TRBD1,CATSSGQGGGYTF,TGTGCCACCAGCTCCGGACAGGGCGGAGGCTACACCTTC
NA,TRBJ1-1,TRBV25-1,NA,CASSGNTEAFF,TGTGCCAGCAGTGGCAACACTGAAGCTTTCTTT
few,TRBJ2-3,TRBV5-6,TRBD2,CASSLTSGSITDTQYF,TGTGCCAGCAGCTTGACTAGCGGGAGTATCACAGATACGCAGTATTTT
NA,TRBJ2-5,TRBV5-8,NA,CASSLEFGGAGTQYF,TGTGCCAGCAGCTTGGAATTTGGGGGTGCGGGGACCCAGTACTTC
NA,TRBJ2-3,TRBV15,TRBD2,CATSPSGTSGSPRSTDTQYF,TGTGCCACCAGCCCCTCAGGGACTAGCGGGAGTCCTCGCAGCACAGATACGCAGTATTTT
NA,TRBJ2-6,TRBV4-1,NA,CASSLRSSGANVLTF,TGCGCCAGCAGCCTAAGGAGCTCTGGGGCCAACGTCCTGACTTTC
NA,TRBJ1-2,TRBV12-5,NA,CASGPAGGPTGYGYTF,TGTGCTAGTGGGCCCGCGGGGGGCCCAACAGGCTATGGCTACACCTTC
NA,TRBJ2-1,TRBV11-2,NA,CASSIRTQSSYNEQFF,TGTGCCAGCAGCATAAGAACACAGAGCTCCTACAATGAGCAGTTCTTC
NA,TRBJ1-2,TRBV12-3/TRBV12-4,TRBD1,CASSHGQGFGYTF,TGTGCCAGCAGTCACGGACAGGGCTTTGGCTACACCTTC
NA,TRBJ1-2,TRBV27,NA,CASSSPWQGGYTF,TGTGCCAGCAGTTCGCCCTGGCAGGGTGGCTACACCTTC
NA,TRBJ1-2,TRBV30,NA,CAWSPQPYGYTF,TGTGCCTGGAGTCCCCAACCCTATGGCTACACCTTC
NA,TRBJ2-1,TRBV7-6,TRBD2,CASSLARAGGGEQFF,TGTGCCAGCAGCTTAGCGCGAGCGGGAGGGGGTGAGCAGTTCTTC
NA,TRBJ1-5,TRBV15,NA,CATSRDKGLNQPQHF,TGTGCCACCAGCAGAGATAAGGGTCTAAATCAGCCCCAGCATTTT
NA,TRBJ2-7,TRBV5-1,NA,CASSLAGDEQYF,TGCGCCAGCAGCTTGGCAGGGGACGAGCAGTACTTC
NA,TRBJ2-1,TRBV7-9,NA,CASTPIPFGEQFF,TGTGCCAGCACCCCGATACCCTTCGGTGAGCAGTTCTTC
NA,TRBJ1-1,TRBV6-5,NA,CASSQAGRGEAFF,TGTGCCAGCAGCCAAGCGGGACGCGGAGAAGCTTTCTTT
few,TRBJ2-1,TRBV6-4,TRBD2,CASSVGTSGDNEQFF,TGTGCCAGCAGTGTAGGGACTAGCGGGGACAATGAGCAGTTCTTC
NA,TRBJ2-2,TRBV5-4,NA,CASSLQGTGELFF,TGTGCCAGCAGCTTACAGGGAACCGGGGAGCTGTTTTTT
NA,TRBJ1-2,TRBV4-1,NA,CASSQRGRTNYGYTF,TGCGCCAGCAGCCAGAGGGGGAGGACTAACTATGGCTACACCTTC
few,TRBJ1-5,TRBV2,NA,CASSRESNQPQHF,TGTGCCAGCAGTAGGGAGAGCAATCAGCCCCAGCATTTT
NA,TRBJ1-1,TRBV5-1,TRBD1,CASSFRMPGQGLNTEAFF,TGCGCCAGCAGCTTTCGTATGCCGGGACAGGGACTGAACACTGAAGCTTTCTTT
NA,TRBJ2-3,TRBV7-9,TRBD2,CASSPPGLGGDTQYF,TGTGCCAGCAGCCCTCCGGGACTAGGGGGAGATACGCAGTATTTT
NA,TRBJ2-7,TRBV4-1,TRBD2,CASSQVGAGGLREQYF,TGCGCCAGCAGCCAAGTAGGAGCGGGGGGTTTAAGGGAGCAGTACTTC
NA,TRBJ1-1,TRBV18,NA,CASYRDMNTEAFF,TGTGCCAGCTACAGGGATATGAACACTGAAGCTTTCTTT
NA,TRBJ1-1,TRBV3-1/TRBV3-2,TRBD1,CASSRNIRAGGGGSTEAFF,TGTGCCAGCAGCCGGAACATCCGGGCAGGGGGCGGTGGGAGCACTGAAGCTTTCTTT
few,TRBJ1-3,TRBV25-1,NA,CASSELAGANSGNTIYF,TGTGCCAGCAGTGAATTGGCAGGGGCCAACTCTGGAAACACCATATATTTT
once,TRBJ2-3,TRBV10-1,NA,CASSETLRATQYF,TGCGCCAGCAGTGAAACGCTCCGGGCTACGCAGTATTTT
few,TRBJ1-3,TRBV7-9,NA,CASSLWTAETGNTIYF,TGTGCCAGCAGCTTATGGACAGCCGAGACGGGAAACACCATATATTTT
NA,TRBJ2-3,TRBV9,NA,CASGDTGEIRGTDTQYF,TGTGCCAGCGGTGATACGGGGGAGATAAGAGGCACAGATACGCAGTATTTT
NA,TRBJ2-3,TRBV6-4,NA,CASSVEVGGTDTQYF,TGTGCCAGCAGTGTTGAGGTTGGGGGCACAGATACGCAGTATTTT
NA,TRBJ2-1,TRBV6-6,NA,CASSYSAYNEQFF,TGTGCCAGCAGTTACAGCGCCTACAATGAGCAGTTCTTC
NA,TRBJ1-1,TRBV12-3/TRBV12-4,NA,CASSLGKNTEAFF,TGTGCCAGCAGTTTAGGCAAGAACACTGAAGCTTTCTTT
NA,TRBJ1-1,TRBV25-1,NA,CASSGQVHTEAFF,TGTGCCAGCAGTGGACAGGTTCACACTGAAGCTTTCTTT
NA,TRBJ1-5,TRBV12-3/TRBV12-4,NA,CASRGSGNQPQHF,TGTGCCAGCAGGGGGAGCGGCAATCAGCCCCAGCATTTT